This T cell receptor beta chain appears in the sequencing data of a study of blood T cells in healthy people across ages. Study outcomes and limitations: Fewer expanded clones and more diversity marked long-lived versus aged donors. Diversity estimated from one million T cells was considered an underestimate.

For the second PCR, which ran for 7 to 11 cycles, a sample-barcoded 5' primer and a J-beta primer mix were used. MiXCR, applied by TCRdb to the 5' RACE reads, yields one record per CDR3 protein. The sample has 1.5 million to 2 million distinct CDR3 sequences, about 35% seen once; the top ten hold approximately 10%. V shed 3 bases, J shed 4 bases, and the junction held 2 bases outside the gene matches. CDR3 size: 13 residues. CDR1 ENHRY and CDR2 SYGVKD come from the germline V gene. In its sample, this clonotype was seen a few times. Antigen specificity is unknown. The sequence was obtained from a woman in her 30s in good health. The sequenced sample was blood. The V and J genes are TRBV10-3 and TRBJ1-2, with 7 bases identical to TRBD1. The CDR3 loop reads CAISDQGGYGYTF. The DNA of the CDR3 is TGTGCCATCAGTGACCAGGGGGGCTATGGCTACACCTTC.